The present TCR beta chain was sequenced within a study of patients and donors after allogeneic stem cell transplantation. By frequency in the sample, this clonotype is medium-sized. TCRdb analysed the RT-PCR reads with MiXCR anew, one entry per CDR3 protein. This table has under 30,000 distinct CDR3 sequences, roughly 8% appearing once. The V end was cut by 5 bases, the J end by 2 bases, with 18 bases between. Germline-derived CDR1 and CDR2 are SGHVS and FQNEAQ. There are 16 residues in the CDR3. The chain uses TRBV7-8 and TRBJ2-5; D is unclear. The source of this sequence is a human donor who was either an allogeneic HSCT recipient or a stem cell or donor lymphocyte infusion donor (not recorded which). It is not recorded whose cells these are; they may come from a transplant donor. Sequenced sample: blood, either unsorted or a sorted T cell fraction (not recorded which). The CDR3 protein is CASSPTIWSLQETQYF. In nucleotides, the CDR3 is TGTGCCAGCAGCCCTACTATTTGGAGCCTTCAAGAGACCCAGTACTTC. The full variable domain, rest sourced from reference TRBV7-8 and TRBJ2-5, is GAGVSQSPRYKVAKRGQDVALRCDPISGHVSLFWYQQALGQGPEFLTYFQNEAQLDKSGLPSDRFFAERPEGSVSTLKIQRTQQEDSAVYLCASSPTIWSLQETQYFGPGTRLLVL.